The clone carrying this T cell receptor beta chain showed up just a few times. TCRdb reanalysed the reads using MiXCR and keeps one entry per CDR3 protein. The sample shows about 680,000 distinct CDR3 sequences, roughly a quarter of them seen only once. This sample was included in a study of T cell repertoires in cytomegalovirus infection. Trimming removed 5 bases from V and 4 bases from J, with 18 bases in between. The CDR3 spans 15 residues. The sample taken for sequencing was CD8+ T cells from PBMCs. This chain joins TRBV12-3 or TRBV12-4 and TRBJ2-7; D gene ambiguous. The clonotype originates from a human donor in good health (CMV status not recorded). Some clones in this sample may be carry-over from other donors' samples. CDR3: CASSPTMAVEYEQYF. CDR3 coding DNA: TGTGCCAGCAGTCCCACCATGGCGGTGGAGTACGAGCAGTACTTC.